Below are 24 T cell receptor beta chains sequenced from a single sample in a study of T cell responses to AZD1222 COVID-19 vaccine. Repertoires were generated with immunoSEQ multiplex PCR, while TCRdb's copy carries only in-frame clones and drops some. The sample shows just under 80,000 clones, about 92% of them seen only once. The material sequenced was peripheral blood, taken 28 days after the second AZD1222 dose. The receptors were gathered from an adult who received the AZD1222 COVID-19 vaccine.

V is TRBV10-1 and J is TRBJ2-1, with D perhaps matching TRBD1 or TRBD2 (5 bases each). Germline-derived CDR1 and CDR2 are WNHNN and SYGVQD (reference sequence). Trimming pared 6 bases from V and 6 bases from J, leaving 9 bases between. The CDR3 covers 12 residues. CDR3 loop: CASSPGPNEQFF. CDR3 nucleotides: TGCGCCAGCAGCCCGGGGCCCAATGAGCAGTTCTTC.

CDR3 DNA sequence: TGTGCCAGCAGCCAACCAGACAGCCCTTTTATTATGAACACTGAAGCTTTCTTT. This translates into CASSQPDSPFIMNTEAFF. The chain couples TRBV3-1 (or the pseudogene TRBV3-2) to TRBJ1-1; D possibly corresponds to TRBD1 (5 bases). V was shortened by 2 bases and J by 0 bases, with 19 bases between the two germline ends. The CDR3 covers 18 residues. Germline loops: CDR1 LGHDT, CDR2 YNNKEL (reference sequence).

The rearrangement uses TRBV3-1 (or the pseudogene TRBV3-2) and TRBJ2-4; the D gene could be TRBD1 or TRBD2 (5 bases each). In germline, CDR1 is LGHDT, CDR2 YNNKEL (reference sequence). V dropped 2 bases and J dropped 3 bases, with 23 bases sitting between them. The CDR3 contains 19 residues. The CDR3 reads CASSQIPTASLGHKNIQYF. The CDR3 DNA reads TGTGCCAGCAGCCAAATCCCGACTGCTAGCTTGGGGCACAAAAACATTCAGTACTTC.

This sequence joins TRBV6-5 and TRBJ2-4, with D hard to call. The germline V gene encodes CDR1 MNHEY and CDR2 SVGAGI. This CDR3 region has 14 residues. Trimming shortened V by 2 bases and J by 5 bases, and 10 bases separated the two germline ends. The CDR3: CASSYRRDQNIQYF. CDR3 bases: TGTGCCAGCAGTTACAGGCGAGACCAAAACATTCAGTACTTC.

This clone was detected once. The rearrangement uses TRBV25-1 and TRBJ2-5, with 9 bases lining up with TRBD1. The CDR3 runs 16 residues. V was pared by 3 bases and J by 5 bases, with 10 bases of the junction left unmatched. Germline-derived CDR1 and CDR2 are MGHDK and SYGVNS. In DNA form, the CDR3 reads TGTGCCAGCAGTGATAGTTGGGACAGGGTGACGGAGACCCAGTACTTC. Translating it yields CASSDSWDRVTETQYF.

The CDR3 region is CASSPGTQETQYF. The DNA for the CDR3 is TGTGCCAGCAGTCCCGGGACTCAAGAGACCCAGTACTTC. The V and J genes are TRBV12-3 or TRBV12-4 and TRBJ2-5, with D perhaps TRBD2 (6 bases). The V end was cut by 5 bases, the J end by 2 bases, with 9 bases between. The length of the CDR3 is 13 residues.

A remark on this clone: The DNA is left out, because the CDR3 cannot be placed on it with certainty; the CDR3 is given as TCRdb lists it. The chain couples TRBV21-1 to TRBJ1-2; whether TRBD1, the table's D call, matches the DNA was not checked. TRBV21-1 is a listed pseudogene. 16 amino acids form the CDR3, both terminal residues included. CDR3 sequence: CASSPNWGQGANGYTF.

V usage is TRBV15 and J usage is TRBJ2-3; 10 bases agree with TRBD1. The CDR3 extends over 16 amino acids. J lost 0 bases, V lost 5 bases, and 5 bases had no gene match. Germline V CDR1 and CDR2: LNHNV, YYDKDF (reference sequence). The DNA for the CDR3 is TGTGCCACCAGCGGTGGACAGGGGGAAAGCACAGATACGCAGTATTTT. It translates to CATSGGQGESTDTQYF.

The chain joins TRBV28 to TRBJ2-1; 12 bases match TRBD2. Germline V gene lookup returns CDR1 MDHEN and CDR2 SYDVKM. The CDR3 sequence is 18 residues long. The V and J ends lost 3 bases and 0 bases, in that order; junction bases with no gene match: 6. The DNA of the CDR3 is TGTGCCAGCAGTTTGCAGGGGACTAGCGGGCCCTCCTACAATGAGCAGTTCTTC. This gives the protein CASSLQGTSGPSYNEQFF.

The rearrangement joins TRBV28 to TRBJ1-2; possibly TRBD1 for D (5 bases). The V end was cut by 2 bases, the J end by 7 bases, with 14 bases between. The CDR3 covers 14 residues. Germline V lookup: CDR1 MDHEN, CDR2 SYDVKM. The CDR3 region is CASSLNGGLSGYTF. The DNA of the CDR3 is TGTGCCAGCAGTTTAAATGGGGGACTATCTGGCTACACCTTC.

This rearrangement joins TRBV3-1 (or the pseudogene TRBV3-2) to TRBJ1-1; TRBD1 might be the D (5 bases). V lost 5 bases to trimming and J lost 6 bases, with 19 bases between them. CDR1 is LGHDT and CDR2 is YNNKEL in the germline V gene (reference sequence). The CDR3 is made up of 15 amino acids. CDR3 amino acids: CASSFPGLGAAEAFF. The CDR3 DNA is TGTGCCAGCAGCTTTCCGGGACTCGGTGCTGCTGAAGCTTTCTTT.

The CDR3, as DNA: TGTGCCAGCAGCGCCGACAGTGGTAATGAAAAACTGTTTTTT. Protein product: CASSADSGNEKLFF. This chain connects TRBV7-9 to TRBJ1-4, with D possibly TRBD1 on 5 matching bases. Germline CDR1 and CDR2: SEHNR and FQNEAQ (reference sequence). V was trimmed by 5 bases and J by 4 bases, leaving 11 bases between them. The CDR3 spans 14 residues.

The rearrangement links TRBV14 to TRBJ1-3; TRBD1 matches at 7 bases. V was clipped by 6 bases and J by 7 bases; unmatched bases: 9. The CDR3 totals 14 residues. Germline V lookup: CDR1 SGHDN, CDR2 FVKESK. The CDR3 DNA sequence: TGTGCCAGCAGTACTACAGGGGATGAGAACACCATATATTTT. Encoded protein: CASSTTGDENTIYF.

The chain combines TRBV2 with TRBJ2-5; no clear D. Trimming left V 5 bases short and J 1 base short, with 2 bases between. Per germline, CDR1 SNHLY and CDR2 FYNNEI. The CDR3 is made up of 11 amino acids. The CDR3 protein is CASSPQETQYF. CDR3 DNA: TGTGCCAGCAGTCCCCAAGAGACCCAGTACTTC.

This chain connects TRBV6-5 to TRBJ1-1; 7 bases align to TRBD1. Germline loops: CDR1 MNHEY, CDR2 SVGAGI. This CDR3 spans 15 amino acids. V lost 5 bases and J lost 0; bases outside the gene matches: 6. The CDR3 here is CASSRPGQLNTEAFF. As DNA, the CDR3 is TGTGCCAGCAGTCGACCGGGACAGCTGAACACTGAAGCTTTCTTT.

This chain links TRBV3-1 (or the pseudogene TRBV3-2) with TRBJ2-7, with 7 nucleotides matching TRBD1. Germline trimming cut 1 base from V and 3 bases from J; bases unmatched to any gene: 3. Germline CDR1 reads LGHDT; CDR2 reads YNNKEL (reference sequence). The CDR3 spans 14 residues. DNA for the CDR3: TGTGCCAGCAGCCAAGGACAGGGTAACTACGAGCAGTACTTC. Its protein product is CASSQGQGNYEQYF.

This clone came up once. This rearrangement joins TRBV18 to TRBJ2-3; no clear D. V was trimmed by 3 bases and J by 4 bases, leaving 8 bases between them. The length of the CDR3 is 13 residues. The germline CDR1 and CDR2 sequences are KGHSH and LQKENI. The CDR3 DNA reads as TGTGCCAGCTCACCGCCGTCGGCAGATACGCAGTATTTT. This sequence encodes CASSPPSADTQYF.

The V gene is TRBV15, the J gene TRBJ1-1; possible D gene TRBD1, 5 bases. V shed 1 base and J shed 1 base, with 10 bases lying between them. CDR1 is LNHNV and CDR2 is YYDKDF in the germline V gene (reference sequence). This CDR3 is 15 amino acids long. Here the CDR3 reads CATSRGLGANTEAFF. In DNA, the CDR3 is TGTGCCACCAGCAGAGGTTTAGGGGCGAACACTGAAGCTTTCTTT.

V usage is TRBV6-6 and J usage is TRBJ2-5, with 11 bases matching TRBD1. Germline values: CDR1 MNHNY, CDR2 SVGAGI (reference sequence). The CDR3 has 13 amino acids. Germline trimming cut 11 bases from V and 5 bases from J; bases unmatched to any gene: 7. The chain's CDR3 is CAGGTGGEETQYF. The CDR3 DNA is TGTGCCGGGGGGACAGGGGGAGAGGAGACCCAGTACTTC.

This clone came up once. V is TRBV7-3 and J is TRBJ1-5; TRBD1 matches at 8 bases. Looked up from germline, CDR1 is SGHTA and CDR2 is FQGTGA. CDR3 length: 14 residues. Trimming removed 5 bases from V and 5 bases from J; junction bases left unmatched: 5. The chain's CDR3 is CASSPDRGDQPQHF. The DNA of the CDR3 is TGTGCCAGCAGCCCTGACAGGGGCGATCAGCCCCAGCATTTT.

This sequence joins TRBV7-2 and TRBJ2-1, with TRBD2 identical over 12 bases. The CDR3 loop spans 14 amino acids. Losses at the gene ends were 5 bases for V and 14 bases for J; bases not matched to a gene: 10. Germline loops: CDR1 SGHTA, CDR2 FQGNSA. The DNA for the CDR3 is TGTGCCAGCAGCCGGGTACTAGCGGGAGGTACGAAGTTCTTC. Its translation: CASSRVLAGGTKFF.

The chain employs TRBV19 and TRBJ2-1; the D is unclear. V was shortened by 3 bases and J by 8 bases, with 5 bases between the two germline ends. CDR3 length equals 11 residues. Germline V gene lookup returns CDR1 LNHDA and CDR2 SQIVND (reference sequence). The CDR3 sequence is CASSMGYEQFF. For the CDR3, the DNA is TGTGCCAGTAGTATGGGGTATGAGCAGTTCTTC.

The CDR3, as DNA: TGTGCCAGCAGCGTGACAGGGGGTGGAAACACCATATATTTT. It specifies CASSVTGGGNTIYF. The chain uses TRBV11-3 and TRBJ1-3, with 9 bases identical to TRBD1. With V trimmed by 5 bases and J by 3 bases, 2 bases remained unmatched. The CDR3 sequence is 14 residues long. Germline CDR1 and CDR2: SGHNT and YENEEA.

In its sample, this clone was seen a few times. The V gene is TRBV6-1, the J gene TRBJ1-6; D is unresolved. The V end lost 2 bases, the J end lost 7 bases, and 9 bases lay between the germline ends. From germline, CDR1 is MNHNS and CDR2 SASEGT. This CDR3 spans 14 amino acids. In DNA form, the CDR3 reads TGTGCCAGCAGTGAATTTGGCAGGAATTCACCCCTCCACTTT. As protein: CASSEFGRNSPLHF.